These 30 T cell receptor beta chains came from one sample sequenced in a study of cytomegalovirus exposure and HLA in healthy donors. The PCR was carried out with 60 Vbeta primers and 13 Jbeta primers. Sequencing used immunoSEQ multiplex PCR; TCRdb keeps in-frame clones, though not all of them. Here the sample spans some 87,000 clones, roughly 60% being singletons. What was sequenced was PBMCs. All receptors derive from a woman aged 25 to 39 in good health and CMV-seropositive.

This clone was observed many times. V is TRBV5-6 and J is TRBJ1-1; TRBD1 might be the D (6 bases). The CDR3 covers 15 residues. Trimming removed 1 base from V and 1 base from J, with 11 bases in between. The V gene's germline CDR1 is SGHDT and CDR2 YYEEEE. The CDR3 DNA follows: TGTGCCAGCAGCTTGTCAGGGGCCCCGAACACTGAAGCTTTCTTT. Translating gives CASSLSGAPNTEAFF.

In this sample, this clone turned up a few times. This chain uses TRBV6-5 with TRBJ2-1; 9 bases are a match to TRBD2. Trimming at V came to 0 bases and at J to 6 bases, leaving 6 bases not matched to a gene. The CDR3 is 16 residues long. CDR1 MNHEY and CDR2 SVGAGI come from the germline V gene. The CDR3 DNA is TGTGCCAGCAGTTACTCCCGGGGGACTAGCCGCAATGAGCAGTTCTTC. It encodes CASSYSRGTSRNEQFF.

This clone was counted between two and nine times. This sequence joins TRBV6-1 and TRBJ1-5; D is unresolved. Between the trimmed V and J ends, which lost 3 bases and 7 bases, there was a span of 10 bases. Per germline, CDR1 MNHNS and CDR2 SASEGT. The CDR3 sequence is 13 residues long. The CDR3 reads CASSDGRVQPQHF. The CDR3 DNA is TGTGCCAGCAGTGACGGTCGGGTCCAGCCCCAGCATTTT.

There are a few counts of this clone. The V and J genes are TRBV27 and TRBJ1-2, with a tentative D call TRBD1 (6 bases). Trimming took off 3 bases at V and 5 bases at J, with 13 bases between the two ends. The CDR3 has 14 residues. Germline loops: CDR1 MNHEY, CDR2 SMNVEV (reference sequence). CDR3 sequence (DNA): TGTGCCAGCAGTTTGGGGGCGGCCGGGTATGGCTACACCTTC. Protein sequence: CASSLGAAGYGYTF.

This rearrangement joins TRBV19 to TRBJ2-1; 9 bases fit TRBD2. Germline lookup yields CDR1 LNHDA and CDR2 SQIVND (reference sequence). This CDR3 region has 16 residues. V shed 3 bases and J 6 bases; nucleotides not matched to a gene: 9. CDR3 sequence (DNA): TGTGCCAGTAGTATGAGGCGGACTAGCGCGGGCAATGAGCAGTTCTTC. It yields the protein CASSMRRTSAGNEQFF.

This clone has only a few counts. V and J are TRBV10-2 and TRBJ1-5; the D gene is possibly TRBD1 (6 bases). Trimming took 8 bases from V and 5 from J, leaving 16 bases between them. Germline-derived CDR1 and CDR2 are WSHSY and SAAADI. CDR3 size: 14 residues. In nucleotides, the CDR3 is TGCGCCAGCTCTAATTCAGGGGCCCATCAGCCCCAGCATTTT. Amino acid sequence: CASSNSGAHQPQHF.

This chain links TRBV19 with TRBJ2-2; 9 bases match TRBD1. CDR3 length: 16 residues. The V gene end was trimmed by 5 bases and the J gene end by 4 bases; junction bases not matched to a gene: 8. Germline loops: CDR1 LNHDA, CDR2 SQIVND (reference sequence). Here the CDR3 reads CASSVTGGPSTGELFF. CDR3 coding DNA: TGTGCCAGTAGTGTTACAGGGGGCCCATCCACCGGGGAGCTGTTTTTT.

V and J are TRBV5-1 and TRBJ2-3; 10 bases line up with TRBD2. The CDR3 contains 16 residues. V dropped 4 bases and J dropped 3; count of bases not matched to a gene: 8. Germline V CDR1 and CDR2: SGHRS, YFSETQ. In DNA, the CDR3 is TGCGCCAGCAGCCCAATGACTAGCGGGTTAACAGATACGCAGTATTTT. It yields the protein CASSPMTSGLTDTQYF.

J is TRBJ2-3 and V is TRBV5-1; D gene unclear. The V gene lost 0 bases and the J gene lost 7 bases, with 9 bases spanning the gap. Germline values: CDR1 SGHRS, CDR2 YFSETQ. CDR3 size: 13 residues. The CDR3 region is CASSLAGIHTQYF. DNA of the CDR3: TGCGCCAGCAGCTTGGCTGGCATACATACGCAGTATTTT.

In regard to this clone: One junction end disagrees with the germline gene, perhaps due to a read error. CDR3 protein: CASSATDTQCF. Written as DNA, the CDR3 is TGTGCCAGCAGCGCCACAGATACGCAGTGTTTT. The gene calls are TRBV9 and TRBJ2-3, with D unclear. The CDR3 loop spans 11 amino acids. CDR1 and CDR2 (germline): SGDLS, YYNGEE.

The rearrangement uses TRBV18 and TRBJ2-7, with 7 bases lining up with TRBD2. CDR1 KGHSH and CDR2 LQKENI come from the germline V gene. The ends lost 6 bases at V and 3 bases at J; junction bases unmatched: 11. This CDR3 has 15 residues. CDR3 nucleotides: TGTGCCAGCTCGCCAGCCGGGACGGGGGGCTACGAGCAGTACTTC. Translated: CASSPAGTGGYEQYF. The full variable domain, its missing parts supplied by reference TRBV18 and TRBJ2-7, is NAGVMQNPRHLVRRRGQEARLRCSPMKGHSHVYWYRQLPEEGLKFMVYLQKENIIDESGMPKERFSAEFPKEGPSILRIQQVVRGDSAAYFCASSPAGTGGYEQYFGPGTRLTVT.

The rearrangement uses TRBV4-1 and TRBJ2-1; perhaps TRBD2 as D (5 bases). In germline, CDR1 is MGHRA, CDR2 YSYEKL. The V end was cut by 3 bases, the J end by 8 bases, with 11 bases between. The CDR3 length is 13 residues. The CDR3 region has the DNA TGCGCCAGCAGCCATGGCCTAGCCCATGAGCAGTTCTTC. This gives the protein CASSHGLAHEQFF.

The chain links TRBV6-1 to TRBJ1-1; 8 bases match TRBD1. The CDR3 consists of 14 residues. Looked up from germline, CDR1 is MNHNS and CDR2 is SASEGT. Unmatched junction bases numbered 1, after V lost 2 bases and J lost 2 bases. DNA for the CDR3: TGTGCCAGCAGTGAACAGGGGGCAAACACTGAAGCTTTCTTT. It encodes CASSEQGANTEAFF.

The chain uses TRBV6-6 and TRBJ1-2, with D unresolved. From germline, CDR1 is MNHNY and CDR2 SVGAGI (reference sequence). V dropped 6 bases and J dropped 0 bases, with 5 bases sitting between them. CDR3 length equals 12 residues. The CDR3 spells CASSTTNYGYTF. CDR3 nucleotide sequence: TGTGCCAGCAGCACAACTAACTATGGCTACACCTTC.

V gene TRBV11-3 combines with J gene TRBJ1-1; 12 positions agree with TRBD1. The J segment lost 4 bases and the V segment lost 6 bases, leaving 15 bases of the junction unmatched. The CDR3 runs to 18 residues. CDR1 SGHNT and CDR2 YENEEA come from the germline V gene. The CDR3 protein is CASRRGGYGTGGSTEAFF. The CDR3 bases are TGTGCCAGCAGGCGGGGGGGGTACGGGACAGGGGGCTCCACTGAAGCTTTCTTT.

The chain recombines TRBV7-2 with TRBJ1-2; possibly TRBD1 for D (5 bases). The CDR3 totals 16 residues. In germline, CDR1 is SGHTA, CDR2 FQGNSA. Trimming removed 5 bases from V and 1 base from J, with 17 bases in between. The DNA of the CDR3 is TGTGCCAGCAGCCCCTACCGTGTCAGGGATAACTATGGCTACACCTTC. Translating gives CASSPYRVRDNYGYTF. The full variable domain, in which reference TRBV7-2 and TRBJ1-2 provide the parts outside the CDR3, is GAGVSQSPSNKVTEKGKDVELRCDPISGHTALYWYRQSLGQGLEFLIYFQGNSAPDKSGLPSDRFSAERTGGSVSTLTIQRTQQEDSAVYLCASSPYRVRDNYGYTFGSGTRLTVV.

The chain joins TRBV7-2 to TRBJ2-7, with 8 bases lining up with TRBD1. This CDR3 has 14 residues. Germline V gives CDR1 SGHTA, CDR2 FQGNSA. V was clipped by 5 bases and J by 0 bases; unmatched bases: 3. The DNA of the CDR3 is TGTGCCAGCAGCAGGGACAGGAGCTCCTACGAGCAGTACTTC. Translating it yields CASSRDRSSYEQYF.

The sample holds a few counts of this clone. The V gene is TRBV7-2, the J gene TRBJ2-3; 7 nucleotides line up with TRBD2. The CDR3 is 15 amino acids. J was trimmed by 3 bases and V by 4 bases; bases with no gene match: 7. The V gene's germline CDR1 is SGHTA and CDR2 FQGNSA. The CDR3 loop reads CASSSPRGGTDTQYF. CDR3 DNA: TGTGCCAGCAGCTCACCCCGCGGGGGAACAGATACGCAGTATTTT.

The V and J genes are TRBV10-3 and TRBJ2-5, with a weak D call TRBD2 (6 bases). Germline-derived CDR1 and CDR2 are ENHRY and SYGVKD. With 6 bases removed from V and 1 base from J, the gap between germline ends came to 15 bases. The CDR3 is made up of 15 amino acids. For the CDR3, the DNA is TGTGCCATCAGAAGCGCGGGGCGGATCCAAGAGACCCAGTACTTC. It codes for CAIRSAGRIQETQYF.

The rearrangement uses TRBV5-1 and TRBJ2-5, with a possible D match to TRBD2 (6 bases). Trimming took off 4 bases at V and 2 bases at J, with 18 bases between the two ends. Germline CDR1 SGHRS, CDR2 YFSETQ. The CDR3 has 16 amino acids. CDR3 loop: CASSLPGGSRQETQYF. The CDR3 DNA follows: TGCGCCAGCAGCCTTCCCGGGGGTAGCAGACAAGAGACCCAGTACTTC.

The chain recombines TRBV2 with TRBJ2-3, with TRBD2 identical over 8 bases. The V and J ends lost 6 bases and 1 base, in that order; junction bases with no gene match: 6. From germline, CDR1 is SNHLY and CDR2 FYNNEI. The CDR3 contains 15 residues. CDR3 coding DNA: TGTGCCAGCAGAAATAGCGGGGCGCGCACAGATACGCAGTATTTT. It is translated as CASRNSGARTDTQYF.

Remarks on this clone: The same CDR3 arises from other DNA sequences in this sample as well. The rearrangement joins TRBV4-3 to TRBJ1-1; D unresolved. V was trimmed by 0 bases and J by 5 bases, leaving 10 bases between them. Germline CDR1 LGHNA, CDR2 YSLEER. The CDR3 has 14 amino acids. The CDR3 sequence: CASSQDRSGTEAFF. CDR3 nucleotide sequence: TGCGCCAGCAGCCAAGATCGTTCGGGGACTGAAGCTTTCTTT.

This clone has just a few counts. The chain carries TRBV27 and TRBJ2-1; 7 nucleotides agree with TRBD1. The CDR3 spans 15 residues. Looked up from germline, CDR1 is MNHEY and CDR2 is SMNVEV (reference sequence). J was trimmed by 7 bases and V by 5 bases; bases with no gene match: 11. The DNA of the CDR3 is TGTGCCAGCAGTACACGACAGGGAATAGCAAATGAGCAGTTCTTC. Translated: CASSTRQGIANEQFF.

The genes are TRBV5-8 and TRBJ1-3; 10 nucleotides agree with TRBD1. CDR1 is SGHTS and CDR2 is YDEGEE in the germline V gene. V was clipped by 4 bases and J by 4 bases; unmatched bases: 8. The CDR3 extends over 16 amino acids. This CDR3 reads CASSTPGTGDGNTIYF. The CDR3 nucleotides read TGTGCCAGCAGCACTCCCGGGACAGGGGACGGAAACACCATATATTTT.

V gene TRBV19 combines with J gene TRBJ1-6; TRBD1 is a possible D gene (6 bases). CDR3 length: 14 residues. V lost 10 bases and J 12 bases, leaving 22 bases between the germline ends. Germline CDR1 and CDR2: LNHDA and SQIVND (reference sequence). The CDR3 sequence is CATHSDSPIEPLHF. In nucleotides, the CDR3 is TGTGCCACCCACTCGGACAGCCCCATTGAACCCCTCCACTTT. Variable domain in full (rest from reference TRBV19 and TRBJ1-6): DGGITQSPKYLFRKEGQNVTLSCEQNLNHDAMYWYRQDPGQGLRLIYYSQIVNDFQKGDIAEGYSVSREKKESFPLTVTSAQKNPTAFYLCATHSDSPIEPLHFGNGTRLTVT.

The count of this clone is one. This rearrangement joins TRBV27 to TRBJ2-7; D gene unclear. The ends were cut back, 0 bases at V and 1 base at J, with 10 bases in the middle. This CDR3 is built from 15 residues. Germline loops: CDR1 MNHEY, CDR2 SMNVEV (reference sequence). The CDR3 nucleotides are TGTGCCAGCAGTTTATCGTCAGGAACATCCTACGAGCAGTACTTC. Translating gives CASSLSSGTSYEQYF.

The chain has TRBV6-1 and TRBJ1-2; no definite D call. The CDR3 has 13 residues. Germline values: CDR1 MNHNS, CDR2 SASEGT. Trimming pared 1 base from V and 5 bases from J, leaving 8 bases between. The CDR3 DNA follows: TGTGCCAGCAGTGAAGACCGGTTTTATGGCTACACCTTC. Protein: CASSEDRFYGYTF.

The chain recombines TRBV27 with TRBJ2-3; the match to TRBD2 covers 11 bases. Germline lookup yields CDR1 MNHEY and CDR2 SMNVEV (reference sequence). The junction had 5 bases not matched to a gene; V was cut back by 6 bases and J by 3 bases. The CDR3 spans 15 residues. CDR3 nucleotides: TGTGCCAGCAGCATATTAGCGGGGGGGACAGATACGCAGTATTTT. Amino acid sequence: CASSILAGGTDTQYF.

The genes are TRBV25-1 and TRBJ1-6; 7 bases line up with TRBD1. The CDR3 is 13 residues long. Germline V gene lookup returns CDR1 MGHDK and CDR2 SYGVNS. V was clipped by 3 bases and J by 9 bases; unmatched bases: 2. The CDR3 DNA follows: TGTGCCAGCAGTGAGGACAGGTTTTCACCCCTCCACTTT. Translating it yields CASSEDRFSPLHF.

The chain is built from TRBV25-1 and TRBJ1-6; maybe TRBD1 (6 bases). This CDR3 contains 13 residues. Germline lookup yields CDR1 MGHDK and CDR2 SYGVNS. The V end lost 4 bases, the J end lost 9 bases, and 10 bases lay between the germline ends. The CDR3 sequence is CASSAGGFSPLHF. As DNA, the CDR3 is TGTGCCAGCAGTGCGGGGGGCTTTTCACCCCTCCACTTT.